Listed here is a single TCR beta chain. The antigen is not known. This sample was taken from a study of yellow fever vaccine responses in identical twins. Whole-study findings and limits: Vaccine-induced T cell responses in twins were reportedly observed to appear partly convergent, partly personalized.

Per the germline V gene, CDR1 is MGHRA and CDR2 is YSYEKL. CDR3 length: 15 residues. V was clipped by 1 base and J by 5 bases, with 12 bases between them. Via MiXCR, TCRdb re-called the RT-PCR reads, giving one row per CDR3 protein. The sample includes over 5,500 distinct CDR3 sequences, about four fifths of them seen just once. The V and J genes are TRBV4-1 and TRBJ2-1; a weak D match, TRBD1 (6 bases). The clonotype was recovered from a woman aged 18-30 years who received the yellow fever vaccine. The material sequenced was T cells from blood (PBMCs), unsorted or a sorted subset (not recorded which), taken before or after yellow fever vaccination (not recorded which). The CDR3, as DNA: TGCGCCAGCAGCCAAGTCCCAGGGGCGGACAATGAGCAGTTCTTC. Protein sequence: CASSQVPGADNEQFF.